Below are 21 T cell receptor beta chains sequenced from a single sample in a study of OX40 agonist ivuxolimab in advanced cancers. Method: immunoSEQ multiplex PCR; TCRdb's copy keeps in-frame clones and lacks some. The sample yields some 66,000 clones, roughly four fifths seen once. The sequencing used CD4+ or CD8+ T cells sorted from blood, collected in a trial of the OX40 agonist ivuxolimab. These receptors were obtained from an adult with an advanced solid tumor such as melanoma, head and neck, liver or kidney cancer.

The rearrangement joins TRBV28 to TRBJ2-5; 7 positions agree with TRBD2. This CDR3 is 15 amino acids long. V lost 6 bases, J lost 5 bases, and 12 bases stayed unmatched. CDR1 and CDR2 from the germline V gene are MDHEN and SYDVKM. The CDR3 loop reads CASSPSGIRGETQYF. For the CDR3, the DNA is TGTGCCAGCAGCCCAAGCGGGATTCGGGGTGAGACCCAGTACTTC.

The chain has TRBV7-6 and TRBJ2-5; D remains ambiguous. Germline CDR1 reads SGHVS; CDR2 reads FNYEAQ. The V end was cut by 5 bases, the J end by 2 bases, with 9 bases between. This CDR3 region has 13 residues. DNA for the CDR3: TGTGCCAGCAGCAAGCTGCCACAAGAGACCCAGTACTTC. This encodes CASSKLPQETQYF.

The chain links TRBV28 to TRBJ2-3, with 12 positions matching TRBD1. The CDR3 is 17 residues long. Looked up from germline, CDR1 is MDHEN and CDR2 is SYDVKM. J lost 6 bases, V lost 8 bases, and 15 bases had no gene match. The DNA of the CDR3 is TGTGCCAGCCAGGGACAGGGGGCATCTAGCGGAGACGATACGCAGTATTTT. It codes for CASQGQGASSGDDTQYF.

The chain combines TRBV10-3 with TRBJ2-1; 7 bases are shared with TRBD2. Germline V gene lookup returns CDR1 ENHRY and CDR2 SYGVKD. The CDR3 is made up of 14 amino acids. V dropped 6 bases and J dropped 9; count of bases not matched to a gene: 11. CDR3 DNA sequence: TGTGCCATCAGGGAGGGGAGGGACCTAGGTGAGCAGTTCTTC. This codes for CAIREGRDLGEQFF.

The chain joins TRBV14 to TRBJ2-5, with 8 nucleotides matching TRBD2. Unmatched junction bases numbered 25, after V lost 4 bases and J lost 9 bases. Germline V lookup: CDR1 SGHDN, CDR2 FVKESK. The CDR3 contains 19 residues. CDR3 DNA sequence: TGTGCCAGCAGCCCCGTTGTTCGCCCTACGACTAGCGATAGAGTGGCCCAGTACTTC. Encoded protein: CASSPVVRPTTSDRVAQYF.

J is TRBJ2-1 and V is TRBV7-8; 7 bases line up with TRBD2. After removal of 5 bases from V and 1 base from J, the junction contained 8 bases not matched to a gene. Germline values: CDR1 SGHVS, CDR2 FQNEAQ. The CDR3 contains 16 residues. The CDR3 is CASSLTGRSSYNEQFF. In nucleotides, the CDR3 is TGTGCCAGCAGCCTCACCGGGAGGTCATCCTACAATGAGCAGTTCTTC.

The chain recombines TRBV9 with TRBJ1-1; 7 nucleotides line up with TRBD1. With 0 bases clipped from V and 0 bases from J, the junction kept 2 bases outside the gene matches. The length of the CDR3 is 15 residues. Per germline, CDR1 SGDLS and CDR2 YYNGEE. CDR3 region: CASSVAGGMNTEAFF. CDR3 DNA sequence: TGTGCCAGCAGCGTAGCAGGGGGGATGAACACTGAAGCTTTCTTT.

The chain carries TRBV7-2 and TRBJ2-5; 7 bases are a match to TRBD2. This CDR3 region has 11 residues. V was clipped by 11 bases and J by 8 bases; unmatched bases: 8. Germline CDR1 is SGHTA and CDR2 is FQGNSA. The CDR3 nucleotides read TGTGCCTCCCGGGGGGAGGTAACCCAGTACTTC. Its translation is CASRGEVTQYF.

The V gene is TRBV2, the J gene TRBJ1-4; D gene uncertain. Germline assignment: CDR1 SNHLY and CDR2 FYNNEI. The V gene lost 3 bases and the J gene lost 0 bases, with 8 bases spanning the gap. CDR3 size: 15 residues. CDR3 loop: CASSESTATNEKLFF. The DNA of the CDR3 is TGTGCCAGCAGTGAGTCGACGGCAACTAATGAAAAACTGTTTTTT.

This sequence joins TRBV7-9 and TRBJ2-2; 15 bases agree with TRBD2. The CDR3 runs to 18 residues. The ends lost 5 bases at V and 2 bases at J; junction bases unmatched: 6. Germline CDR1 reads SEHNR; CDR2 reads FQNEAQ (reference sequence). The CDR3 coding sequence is TGTGCCAGCAGCCAACCGGGACTAGCGGGAGGAAACACCGGGGAGCTGTTTTTT. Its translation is CASSQPGLAGGNTGELFF.

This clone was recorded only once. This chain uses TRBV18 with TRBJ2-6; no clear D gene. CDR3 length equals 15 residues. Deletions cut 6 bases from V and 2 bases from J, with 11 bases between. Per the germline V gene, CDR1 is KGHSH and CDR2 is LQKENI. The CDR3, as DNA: TGTGCCAGCTCCCTAGGAGCAACTGGGGCCAACGTCCTGACTTTC. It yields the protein CASSLGATGANVLTF.

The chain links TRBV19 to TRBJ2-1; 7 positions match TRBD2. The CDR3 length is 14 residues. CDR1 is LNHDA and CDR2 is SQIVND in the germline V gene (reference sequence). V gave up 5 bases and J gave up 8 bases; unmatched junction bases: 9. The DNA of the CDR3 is TGTGCCAGTAGTGTCACAGCGGGACTCGATGAGCAGTTCTTC. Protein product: CASSVTAGLDEQFF.

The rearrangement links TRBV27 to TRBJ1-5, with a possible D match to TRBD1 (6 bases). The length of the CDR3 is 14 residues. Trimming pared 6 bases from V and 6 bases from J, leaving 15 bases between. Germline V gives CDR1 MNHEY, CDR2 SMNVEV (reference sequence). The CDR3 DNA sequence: TGTGCCAGCAGGGTCAGGGGTGAAGGTCAGCCCCAGCATTTT. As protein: CASRVRGEGQPQHF.

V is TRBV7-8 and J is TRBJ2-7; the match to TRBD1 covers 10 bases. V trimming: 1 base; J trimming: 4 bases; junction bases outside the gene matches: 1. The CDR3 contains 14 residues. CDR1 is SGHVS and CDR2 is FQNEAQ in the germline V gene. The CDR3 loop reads CASSLVGQGYEQYF. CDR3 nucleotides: TGTGCCAGCAGCTTAGTGGGACAGGGGTACGAGCAGTACTTC.

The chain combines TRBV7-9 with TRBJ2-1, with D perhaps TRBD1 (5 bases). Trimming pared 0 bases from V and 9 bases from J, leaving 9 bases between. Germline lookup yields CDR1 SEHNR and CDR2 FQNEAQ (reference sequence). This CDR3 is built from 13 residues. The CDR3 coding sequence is TGTGCCAGCAGCTTAGCAGGGGAAGGTGAGCAGTTCTTC. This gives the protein CASSLAGEGEQFF. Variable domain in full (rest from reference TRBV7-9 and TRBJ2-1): DTGVSQNPRHKITKRGQNVTFRCDPISEHNRLYWYRQTLGQGPEFLTYFQNEAQLEKSRLLSDRFSAERPKGSFSTLEIQRTEQGDSAMYLCASSLAGEGEQFFGPGTRLTVL.

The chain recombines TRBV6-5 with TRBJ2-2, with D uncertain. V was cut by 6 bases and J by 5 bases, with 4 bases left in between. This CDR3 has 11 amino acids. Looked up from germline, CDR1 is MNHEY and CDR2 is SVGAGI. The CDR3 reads CASRRTGELFF. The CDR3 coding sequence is TGTGCCAGCAGGCGGACCGGGGAGCTGTTTTTT.

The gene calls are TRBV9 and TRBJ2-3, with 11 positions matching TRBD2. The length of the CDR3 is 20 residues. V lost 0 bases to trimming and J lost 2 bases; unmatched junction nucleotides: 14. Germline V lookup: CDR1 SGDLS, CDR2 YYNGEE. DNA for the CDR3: TGTGCCAGCAGCGTAGCTCCCGGGACTAGCGGTAGGGACGCCACAGATACGCAGTATTTT. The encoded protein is CASSVAPGTSGRDATDTQYF.

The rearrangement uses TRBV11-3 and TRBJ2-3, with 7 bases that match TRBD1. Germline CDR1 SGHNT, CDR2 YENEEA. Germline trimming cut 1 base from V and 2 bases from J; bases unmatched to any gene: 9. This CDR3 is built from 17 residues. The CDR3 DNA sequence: TGTGCCAGCAGCTTAGGTCCCGGGACAGCCAACACAGATACGCAGTATTTT. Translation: CASSLGPGTANTDTQYF.

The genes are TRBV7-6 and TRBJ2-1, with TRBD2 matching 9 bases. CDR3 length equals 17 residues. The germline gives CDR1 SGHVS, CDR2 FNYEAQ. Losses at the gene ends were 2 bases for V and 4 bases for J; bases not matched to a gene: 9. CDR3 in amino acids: CASSLIIAGGSYNEQFF. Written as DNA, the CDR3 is TGTGCCAGCAGCTTAATAATCGCGGGAGGGTCATACAATGAGCAGTTCTTC.

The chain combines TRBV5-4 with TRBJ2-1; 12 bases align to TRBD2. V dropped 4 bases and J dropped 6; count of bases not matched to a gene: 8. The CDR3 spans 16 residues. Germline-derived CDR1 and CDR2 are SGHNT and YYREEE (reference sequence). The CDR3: CASSESSGRAPNEQFF. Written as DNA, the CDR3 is TGTGCCAGCAGCGAGTCTAGCGGGAGGGCCCCCAATGAGCAGTTCTTC.

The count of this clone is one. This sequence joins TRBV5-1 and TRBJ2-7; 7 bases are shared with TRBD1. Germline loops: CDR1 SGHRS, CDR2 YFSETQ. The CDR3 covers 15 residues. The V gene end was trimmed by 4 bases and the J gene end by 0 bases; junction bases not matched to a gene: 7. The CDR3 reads CASSPQTGSSYEQYF. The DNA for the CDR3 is TGCGCCAGCAGCCCCCAGACAGGGAGCTCCTACGAGCAGTACTTC.